This T cell receptor beta chain was identified in a study of blood T cell repertoires in COVID-19. Across the study: Sites in the United States, Italy and Spain provided acute and convalescent COVID-19 samples. T cells, B-cell-depleted T cells, or PBMCs supplied cDNA or gDNA.

This clone was detected only a few times. Germline V CDR1 and CDR2: LGHDT, YNNKEL (reference sequence). This CDR3 contains 15 residues. Trimming took 2 bases from V and 2 from J, leaving 12 bases between them. In the original analysis: The assay estimated nucleated cells by amplifying reference gene primers. Repertoires were generated with immunoSEQ multiplex PCR, while TCRdb's copy carries only in-frame clones and drops some. For V, J and clone size, that table is used; D and trimming come from the DNA. The sample carries about 480,000 clones, approximately 92% recorded once. Seattle patients were enrolled during active infection and followed longitudinally.

Sample: peripheral blood. V and J are TRBV3-1 (or the pseudogene TRBV3-2) and TRBJ2-5; possibly TRBD1 for D (6 bases). This receptor was obtained from a man aged 18 to 29 with COVID-19, enrolled during active disease. CDR3 sequence: CASSQPTGSQETQYF. The CDR3 nucleotides read TGTGCCAGCAGCCAACCGACAGGCAGTCAAGAGACCCAGTACTTC.